The 12 T cell receptor beta chains below were found in one sample sequenced in a study of blood T cells in healthy people across ages. The second PCR ran roughly 6 to 11 cycles with a sample-barcoded 5' primer and J-beta primers. Each CDR3 protein gets one entry after TCRdb re-called the 5' RACE reads with MiXCR. Seen here are some 710,000 distinct CDR3 sequences, 35% to 50% observed once, and the top ten hold around a sixth. Sequencing input: blood. These TCRs come from a man at least 80 years old in good health.

This clonotype has a handful of counts. The chain combines TRBV5-1 with TRBJ1-2, with no clear D. The CDR3 consists of 12 residues. Germline-derived CDR1 and CDR2 are SGHRS and YFSETQ. V was shortened by 0 bases and J by 4 bases, with 4 bases between the two germline ends. This CDR3 reads CASSLGAYGYTF. CDR3 in DNA: TGCGCCAGCAGCTTGGGGGCCTATGGCTACACCTTC.

Ten or more counts support this clonotype. V gene TRBV20-1 combines with J gene TRBJ2-2; 9 bases match TRBD2. Germline lookup yields CDR1 DFQATT and CDR2 SNEGSKA (reference sequence). The ends lost 0 bases at V and 1 base at J; junction bases unmatched: 3. The CDR3 is 16 residues long. Written as DNA, the CDR3 is TGCAGTGCTAGAGATCAACTAGCGGGGAACACCGGGGAGCTGTTTTTT. Protein sequence: CSARDQLAGNTGELFF.

This clonotype was picked up a small number of times. The chain recombines TRBV7-9 with TRBJ1-3; D is undetermined. The CDR3 is 17 residues long. With 5 bases removed from V and 0 bases from J, the gap between germline ends came to 17 bases. Germline assignment: CDR1 SEHNR and CDR2 FQNEAQ (reference sequence). CDR3 nucleotides: TGTGCCAGCAGCCGCGGAGACCGGAGCCTCTCTGGAAACACCATATATTTT. As protein: CASSRGDRSLSGNTIYF.

The chain employs TRBV15 and TRBJ2-3; D is perhaps TRBD2 (6 bases). CDR1 and CDR2 from the germline V gene are LNHNV and YYDKDF (reference sequence). There are 17 residues in the CDR3. Trimming stripped 1 base from V and 2 bases from J, with 16 bases between. CDR3 in DNA: TGTGCCACCAGCAGAGCCCGGGGAGGAGGGCACACAGATACGCAGTATTTT. Protein sequence: CATSRARGGGHTDTQYF.

This clonotype has ten or more counts. The chain couples TRBV13 to TRBJ2-7, with D perhaps matching TRBD1 or TRBD2 (5 bases each). Germline CDR1 is PRHDT and CDR2 is FYEKMQ (reference sequence). The CDR3 runs 15 residues. The germline V and J ends were trimmed by 1 base and 4 bases, with 14 bases remaining between them. CDR3 nucleotides: TGTGCCAGCAGCTTAGAGAGGGACCGGGGTTACGAGCAGTACTTC. Translating gives CASSLERDRGYEQYF.

This sequence joins TRBV6-5 and TRBJ2-1; the match to TRBD2 covers 8 bases. This CDR3 has 14 residues. V trimming: 5 bases; J trimming: 4 bases; junction bases outside the gene matches: 4. Germline values: CDR1 MNHEY, CDR2 SVGAGI. The CDR3 DNA reads TGTGCCAGCAGTCAAACGGGGGGGTACAATGAGCAGTTCTTC. Translation gives CASSQTGGYNEQFF.

V usage is TRBV12-3 or TRBV12-4 and J usage is TRBJ1-1; D possibly corresponds to TRBD1 (6 bases). This CDR3 has 14 residues. V was clipped by 5 bases and J by 1 base, with 11 bases between them. CDR3 amino acids: CASSDDRPNTEAFF. CDR3 sequence (DNA): TGTGCCAGCAGTGATGACAGGCCGAACACTGAAGCTTTCTTT.

This chain links TRBV20-1 with TRBJ2-5, with 11 bases fitting TRBD2. Germline CDR1 DFQATT, CDR2 SNEGSKA (reference sequence). CDR3 length: 16 residues. J gave up 5 bases and V 1 base, and 9 bases lay outside the gene matches. CDR3 region: CSARGGLAGQGETQYF. The CDR3 nucleotides read TGCAGTGCTAGAGGTGGACTAGCGGGCCAGGGGGAGACCCAGTACTTC.

This clonotype was observed at least ten times. A much larger clone sits a single nucleotide away, making a read error possible. J is TRBJ2-7 and V is TRBV5-1; D gene unclear. The CDR3 loop spans 12 amino acids. Germline V gene data show CDR1 as SGHRS and CDR2 as YFSETQ. V was shortened by 6 bases and J by 7 bases, with 14 bases between the two germline ends. CDR3 DNA sequence: TGCGCCAGCAACTCGGCCTTGAGGGAGCAGTACTTC. Translation: CASNSALREQYF.

The V gene is TRBV7-8, the J gene TRBJ1-1; TRBD1 matches at 8 bases. CDR3 length equals 14 residues. With V trimmed by 3 bases and J by 5 bases, 5 bases remained unmatched. CDR1 and CDR2 (germline): SGHVS, FQNEAQ. In DNA form, the CDR3 reads TGTGCCAGCAGCTTTACCGACAGGGGAACTGAAGCTTTCTTT. Translated, it gives CASSFTDRGTEAFF.

This clonotype showed up many times. The V and J genes are TRBV20-1 and TRBJ2-3; possible D gene TRBD2, 6 bases. This CDR3 region has 14 residues. Germline V gene lookup returns CDR1 DFQATT and CDR2 SNEGSKA (reference sequence). Trimming pared 1 base from V and 2 bases from J, leaving 10 bases between. CDR3 in DNA: TGCAGTGCTAGAGCGGGAGAAAACACAGATACGCAGTATTTT. It translates to CSARAGENTDTQYF.

A few counts support this clonotype. The CDR3 region is CSVEVSGLAGETQYF. CDR3 DNA sequence: TGCAGCGTTGAAGTGAGTGGGCTAGCAGGCGAGACCCAGTACTTC. This sequence joins TRBV29-1 and TRBJ2-7; D may be TRBD2 (5 bases). Judging by the DNA end, TRBJ2-5 fits better; the J call may be wrong. Germline CDR1 reads SQVTM; CDR2 reads ANQGSEA. The length of the CDR3 is 15 residues.